Here is one T cell receptor (beta chain) with its context. These data originate in a study of blood T cell repertoires in COVID-19. The CDR3 sequence is 15 residues long. The J segment lost 5 bases and the V segment lost 1 base, leaving 4 bases of the junction unmatched. The germline V gene has CDR1 SGHTA and CDR2 FQGNSA. Only in-frame clones appear in the TCRdb table, and some are missing; sequencing was by immunoSEQ multiplex PCR. The sample lists approximately 310,000 clones, 80% to 90% occurring once. This TCR was recovered from a man under 40 who had recovered from COVID-19. The sequencing sample was made of PBMCs or T cells enriched from blood (not recorded which). The gene calls are TRBV7-2 and TRBJ2-2; TRBD1 aligns across 7 bases. The CDR3 nucleotides read TGTGCCAGCAGCTTAGGAGTGGGACAGACCGGGGAGCTGTTTTTT. Its protein is CASSLGVGQTGELFF.